A selection of T cell receptor beta chains follows, all from one sample in a study of blood T cell repertoires in COVID-19. Some clones are missing from TCRdb's copy, which holds only in-frame ones; the method was immunoSEQ multiplex PCR. The table shows roughly 250,000 clones, with just under 90% occurring only once. Specimen: peripheral blood. The receptors shown here come from a woman in her thirties or forties with acute or convalescent COVID-19. The CDR3 runs from the conserved cysteine through the conserved F or W. A D gene is named only where the DNA matches it firmly. Rows give clone size only sometimes, using once, few, many, or a class for an expanded clone.

TRBV7-2,NA,TRBJ2-3,TRBD2,CASSTTLGLAGIYTQYF,TGTGCCAGCAGCACTACATTGGGACTAGCGGGGATATATACGCAGTATTTT
TRBV18,NA,TRBJ2-3,NA,CASSPPSGARTDTQYF,TGTGCCAGCTCACCACCATCAGGTGCCCGGACAGATACGCAGTATTTT
TRBV5-1,NA,TRBJ2-2,TRBD1,CASSLEGQGTGELFF,TGCGCCAGCAGCTTGGAGGGACAGGGGACCGGGGAGCTGTTTTTT
TRBV5-1,NA,TRBJ1-6,TRBD1,CASSLTGDISPLHF,TGCGCCAGCAGCCTAACAGGGGATATCTCACCCCTCCACTTT
TRBV24-1,NA,TRBJ2-5,TRBD2,CATSDSAGGVGETQYF,TGTGCCACCAGTGATTCGGCGGGAGGGGTCGGGGAGACCCAGTACTTC
TRBV6-2/TRBV6-3,NA,TRBJ2-2,NA,CASSYRRVGELFF,TGTGCCAGCAGTTACCGCAGGGTCGGGGAGCTGTTTTTT
TRBV5-6,NA,TRBJ1-6,NA,CASSLVRAGFSPLHF,TGTGCCAGCAGCTTGGTTCGTGCGGGCTTTTCGCCCCTCCACTTT
TRBV30,once,TRBJ1-2,TRBD1,CAGDGDRVEFYGYTF,TGTGCCGGTGACGGGGACAGGGTTGAGTTCTATGGCTACACCTTC
TRBV6-6,once,TRBJ1-2,NA,CASNPPQAGTYGYTF,TGTGCCAGCAATCCCCCCCAGGCAGGAACCTATGGCTACACCTTC
TRBV5-4,NA,TRBJ1-3,NA,CASSLGGTGNTIYF,TGTGCCAGCAGCTTAGGCGGAACTGGAAACACCATATATTTT